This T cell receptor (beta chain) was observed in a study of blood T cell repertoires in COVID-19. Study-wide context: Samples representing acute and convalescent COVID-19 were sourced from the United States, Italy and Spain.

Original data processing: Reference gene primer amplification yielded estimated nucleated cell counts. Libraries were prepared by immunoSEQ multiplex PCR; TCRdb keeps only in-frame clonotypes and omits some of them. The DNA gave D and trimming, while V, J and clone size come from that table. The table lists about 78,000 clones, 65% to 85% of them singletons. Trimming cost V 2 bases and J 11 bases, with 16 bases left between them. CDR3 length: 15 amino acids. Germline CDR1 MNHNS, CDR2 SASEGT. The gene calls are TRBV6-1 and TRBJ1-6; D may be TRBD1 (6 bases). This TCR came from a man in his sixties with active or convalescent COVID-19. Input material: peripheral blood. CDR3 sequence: CASSERRGHGAPLHF. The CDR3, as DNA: TGTGCCAGCAGTGAAAGGCGGGGGCACGGGGCACCCCTCCACTTT.